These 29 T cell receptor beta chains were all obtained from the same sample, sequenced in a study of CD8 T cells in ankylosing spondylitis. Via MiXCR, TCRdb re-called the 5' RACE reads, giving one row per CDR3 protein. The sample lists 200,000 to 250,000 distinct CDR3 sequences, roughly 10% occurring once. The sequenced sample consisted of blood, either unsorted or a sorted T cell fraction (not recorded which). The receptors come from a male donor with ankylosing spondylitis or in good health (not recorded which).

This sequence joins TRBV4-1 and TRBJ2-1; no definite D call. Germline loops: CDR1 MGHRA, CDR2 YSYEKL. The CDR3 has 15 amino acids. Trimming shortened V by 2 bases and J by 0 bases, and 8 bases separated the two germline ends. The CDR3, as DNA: TGCGCCAGCAGCCAAAGTAGGCGCTCCTACAATGAGCAGTTCTTC. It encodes CASSQSRRSYNEQFF.

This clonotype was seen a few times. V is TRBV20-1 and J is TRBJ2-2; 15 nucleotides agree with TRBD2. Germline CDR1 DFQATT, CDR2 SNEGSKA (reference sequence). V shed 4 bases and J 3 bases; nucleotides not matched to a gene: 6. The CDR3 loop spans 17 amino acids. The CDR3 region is CSANGLAGGTYTGELFF. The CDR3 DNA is TGCAGTGCTAACGGACTAGCGGGAGGGACATACACCGGGGAGCTGTTTTTT.

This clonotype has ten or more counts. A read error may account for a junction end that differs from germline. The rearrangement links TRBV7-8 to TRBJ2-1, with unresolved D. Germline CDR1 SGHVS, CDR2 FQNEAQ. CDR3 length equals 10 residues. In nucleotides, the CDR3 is TGTGCCAGCAGCGCCGACCAAACTAAGTTC. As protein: CASSADQTKF.

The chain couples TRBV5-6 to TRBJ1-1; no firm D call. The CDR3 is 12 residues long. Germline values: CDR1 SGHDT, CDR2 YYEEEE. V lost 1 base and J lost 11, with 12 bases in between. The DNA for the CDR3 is TGTGCCAGCAGCTTGAGAGGGATTGAGGCTTTCTTT. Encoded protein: CASSLRGIEAFF.

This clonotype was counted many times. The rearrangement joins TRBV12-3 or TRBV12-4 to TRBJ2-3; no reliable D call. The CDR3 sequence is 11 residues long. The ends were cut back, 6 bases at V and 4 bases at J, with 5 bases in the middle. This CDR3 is CASRLSDTQYF. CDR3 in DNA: TGTGCCAGCAGGCTATCAGATACGCAGTATTTT.

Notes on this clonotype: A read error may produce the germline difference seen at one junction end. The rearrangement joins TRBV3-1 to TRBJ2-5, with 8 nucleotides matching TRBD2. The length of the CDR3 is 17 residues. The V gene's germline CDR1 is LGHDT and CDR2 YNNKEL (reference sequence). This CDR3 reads CASNQALGGLVAETQYF. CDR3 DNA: TGTGCCAGCAACCAAGCCCTAGGGGGACTAGTTGCGGAGACCCAGTACTTC.

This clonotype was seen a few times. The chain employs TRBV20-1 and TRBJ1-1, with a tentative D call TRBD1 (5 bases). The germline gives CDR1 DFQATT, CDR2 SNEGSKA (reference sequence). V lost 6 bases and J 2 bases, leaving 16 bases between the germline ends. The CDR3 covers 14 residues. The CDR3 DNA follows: TGCAGTGCGGGACGGGACTCACAAAACACTGAAGCTTTCTTT. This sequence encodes CSAGRDSQNTEAFF.

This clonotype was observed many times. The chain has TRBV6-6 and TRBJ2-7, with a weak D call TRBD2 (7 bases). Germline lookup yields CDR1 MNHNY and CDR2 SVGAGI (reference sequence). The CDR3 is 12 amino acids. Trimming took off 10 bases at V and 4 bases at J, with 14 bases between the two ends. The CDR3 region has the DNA TGTGCCATCGGGGGCGGGAGTTACGAGCAGTACTTC. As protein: CAIGGGSYEQYF.

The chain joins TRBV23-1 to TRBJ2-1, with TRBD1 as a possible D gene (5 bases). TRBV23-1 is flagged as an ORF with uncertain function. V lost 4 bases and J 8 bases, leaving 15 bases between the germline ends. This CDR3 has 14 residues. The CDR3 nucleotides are TGCGCCAGCAGTCGCGGCAGGGTTGTCCATGAGCAGTTCTTC. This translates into CASSRGRVVHEQFF.

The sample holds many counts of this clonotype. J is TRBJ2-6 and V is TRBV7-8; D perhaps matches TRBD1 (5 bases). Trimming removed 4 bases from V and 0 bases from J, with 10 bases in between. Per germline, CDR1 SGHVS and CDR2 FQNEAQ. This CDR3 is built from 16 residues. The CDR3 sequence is CASSSYRFSGANVLTF. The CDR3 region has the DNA TGTGCCAGCAGCTCATACAGGTTCTCTGGGGCCAACGTCCTGACTTTC.

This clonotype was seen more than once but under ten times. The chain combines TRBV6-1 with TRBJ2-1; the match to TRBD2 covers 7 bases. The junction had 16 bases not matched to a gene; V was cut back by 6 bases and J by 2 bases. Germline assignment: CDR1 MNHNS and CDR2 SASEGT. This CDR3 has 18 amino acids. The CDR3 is CASSSSGGRGSTYNEQFF. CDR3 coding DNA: TGTGCCAGCAGCAGTTCGGGTGGACGCGGGAGTACCTACAATGAGCAGTTCTTC.

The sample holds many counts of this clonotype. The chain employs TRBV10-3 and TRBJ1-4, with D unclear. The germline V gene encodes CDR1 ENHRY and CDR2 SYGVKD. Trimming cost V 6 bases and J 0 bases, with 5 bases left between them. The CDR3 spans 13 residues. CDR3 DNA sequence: TGTGCCATCAGGGGTCCAACTAATGAAAAACTGTTTTTT. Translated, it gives CAIRGPTNEKLFF.

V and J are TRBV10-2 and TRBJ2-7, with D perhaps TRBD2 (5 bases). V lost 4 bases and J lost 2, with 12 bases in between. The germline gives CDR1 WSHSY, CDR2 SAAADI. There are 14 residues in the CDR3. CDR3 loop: CASSVAGPTYEQYF. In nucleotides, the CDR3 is TGCGCCAGCAGTGTCGCGGGCCCCACCTACGAGCAGTACTTC.

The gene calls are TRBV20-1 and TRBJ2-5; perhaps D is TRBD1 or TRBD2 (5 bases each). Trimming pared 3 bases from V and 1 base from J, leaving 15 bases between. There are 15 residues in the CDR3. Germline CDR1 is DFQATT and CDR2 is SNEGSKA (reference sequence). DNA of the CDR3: TGCAGTGCTAGGTCCTACCGGGACGTCCAAGAGACCCAGTACTTC. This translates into CSARSYRDVQETQYF.

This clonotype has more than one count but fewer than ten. The CDR3 DNA reads as TGTGCCAGCAGTTCCGGACCTGGTGGCTACACCTTC. As protein: CASSSGPGGYTF. The J gene is TRBJ1-2, the V gene TRBV27; D is ambiguous. Germline CDR1 and CDR2: MNHEY and SMNVEV (reference sequence). V was clipped by 4 bases and J by 7 bases, with 10 bases between them. This CDR3 spans 12 amino acids.

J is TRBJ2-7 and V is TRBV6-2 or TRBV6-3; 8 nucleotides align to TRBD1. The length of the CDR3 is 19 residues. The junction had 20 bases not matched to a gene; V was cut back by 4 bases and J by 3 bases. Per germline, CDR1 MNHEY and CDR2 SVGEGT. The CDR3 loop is CASSSTVGGLDRVGYEQYF. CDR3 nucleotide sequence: TGTGCCAGCAGTTCCACCGTTGGTGGACTGGACAGGGTAGGCTACGAGCAGTACTTC.

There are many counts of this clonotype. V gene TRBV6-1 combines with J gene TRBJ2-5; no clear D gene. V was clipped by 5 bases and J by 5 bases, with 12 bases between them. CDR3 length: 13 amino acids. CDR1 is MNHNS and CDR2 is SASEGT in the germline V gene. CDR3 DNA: TGTGCCAGCAGTCCAGGCATCCTCGAGACCCAGTACTTC. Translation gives CASSPGILETQYF.

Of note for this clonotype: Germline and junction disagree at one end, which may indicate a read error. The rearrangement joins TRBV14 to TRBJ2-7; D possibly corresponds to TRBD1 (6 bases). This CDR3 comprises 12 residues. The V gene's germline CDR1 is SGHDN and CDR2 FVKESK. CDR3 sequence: CASSQVWTDRHF. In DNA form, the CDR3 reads TGTGCCAGCAGCCAAGTGTGGACAGACAGGCACTTC.

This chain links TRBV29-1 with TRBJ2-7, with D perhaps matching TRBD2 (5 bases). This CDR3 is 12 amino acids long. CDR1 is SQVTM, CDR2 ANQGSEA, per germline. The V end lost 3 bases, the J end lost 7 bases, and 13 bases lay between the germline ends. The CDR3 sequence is CSVEQRAREQYF. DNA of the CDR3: TGCAGCGTTGAGCAGAGGGCCAGAGAGCAGTACTTC.

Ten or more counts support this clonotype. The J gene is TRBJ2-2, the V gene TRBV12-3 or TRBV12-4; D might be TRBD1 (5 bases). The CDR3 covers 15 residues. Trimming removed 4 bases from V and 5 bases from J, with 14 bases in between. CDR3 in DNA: TGTGCCAGCAGTTCCGCCCCTCAGGGTACCGGGGAGCTGTTTTTT. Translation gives CASSSAPQGTGELFF.

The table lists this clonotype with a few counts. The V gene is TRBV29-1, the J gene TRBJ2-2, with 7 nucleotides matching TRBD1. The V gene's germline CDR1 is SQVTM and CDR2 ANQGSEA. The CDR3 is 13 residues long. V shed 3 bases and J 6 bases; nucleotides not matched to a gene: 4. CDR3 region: CSVDGTGAGELFF. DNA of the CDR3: TGCAGCGTTGATGGCACAGGGGCCGGGGAGCTGTTTTTT.

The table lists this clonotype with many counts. Here the CDR3 DNA reads TGTGCCAGCAGCCCTCGGGACAGGGAAGCTTTCTTT. As protein: CASSPRDREAFF. The chain joins TRBV7-9 to TRBJ1-1; TRBD1 agrees at 8 bases. CDR1 is SEHNR, CDR2 FQNEAQ, per germline (reference sequence). CDR3 length: 12 amino acids. V shed 5 bases, J shed 8 bases, and the junction held 4 bases outside the gene matches.

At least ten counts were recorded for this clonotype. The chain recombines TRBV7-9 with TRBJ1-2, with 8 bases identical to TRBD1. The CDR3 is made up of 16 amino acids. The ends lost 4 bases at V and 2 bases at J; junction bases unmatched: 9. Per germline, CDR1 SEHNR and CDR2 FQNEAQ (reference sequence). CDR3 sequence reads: CASSSSTGVGNYGYTF. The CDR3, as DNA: TGTGCCAGCAGCTCCTCGACAGGGGTAGGGAACTATGGCTACACCTTC. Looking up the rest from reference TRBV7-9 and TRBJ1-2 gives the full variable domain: DTGVSQNPRHKITKRGQNVTFRCDPISEHNRLYWYRQTLGQGPEFLTYFQNEAQLEKSRLLSDRFSAERPKGSFSTLEIQRTEQGDSAMYLCASSSSTGVGNYGYTFGSGTRLTVV.

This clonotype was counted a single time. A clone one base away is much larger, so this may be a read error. The CDR3 sequence: CSARGGPADTQCF. CDR3 coding DNA: TGCAGTGCCCGGGGTGGCCCGGCGGATACGCAGTGTTTT. The V and J genes are TRBV20-1 and TRBJ2-3; tentative D call: TRBD2 (5 bases). Germline CDR1 and CDR2: DFQATT and SNEGSKA (reference sequence). There are 13 residues in the CDR3.

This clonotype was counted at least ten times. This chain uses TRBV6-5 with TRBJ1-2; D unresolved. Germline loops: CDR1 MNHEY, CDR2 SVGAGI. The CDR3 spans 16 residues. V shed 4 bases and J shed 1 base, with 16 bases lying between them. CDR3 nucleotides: TGTGCCAGCAGTTCCATGGCGAGAACGTTTAACTATGGCTACACCTTC. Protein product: CASSSMARTFNYGYTF.

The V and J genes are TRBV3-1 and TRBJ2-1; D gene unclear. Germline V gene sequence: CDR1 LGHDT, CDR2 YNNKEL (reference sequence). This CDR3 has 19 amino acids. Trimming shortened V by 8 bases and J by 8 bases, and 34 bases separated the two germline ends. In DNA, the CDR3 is TGTGCCAGCTGCCCGGCCCACTTGACCCGGGTCGGTCATTTCGATGAGCAGTTCTTC. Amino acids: CASCPAHLTRVGHFDEQFF.

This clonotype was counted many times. The CDR3 protein is CATSRVQGREQYF. In nucleotides, the CDR3 is TGTGCCACCAGCAGGGTACAGGGGCGCGAGCAGTACTTC. This chain links TRBV15 with TRBJ2-7; TRBD1 matches 7 bases. Germline V gives CDR1 LNHNV, CDR2 YYDKDF (reference sequence). V lost 3 bases to trimming and J lost 6 bases; unmatched junction nucleotides: 5. The CDR3 spans 13 residues.

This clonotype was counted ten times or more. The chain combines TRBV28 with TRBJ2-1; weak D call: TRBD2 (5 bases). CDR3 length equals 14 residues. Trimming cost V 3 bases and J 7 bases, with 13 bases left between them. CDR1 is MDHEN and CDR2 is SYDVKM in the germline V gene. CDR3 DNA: TGTGCCAGCAGTTTTTCCCAGCGGAGAAATGAGCAGTTCTTC. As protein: CASSFSQRRNEQFF.

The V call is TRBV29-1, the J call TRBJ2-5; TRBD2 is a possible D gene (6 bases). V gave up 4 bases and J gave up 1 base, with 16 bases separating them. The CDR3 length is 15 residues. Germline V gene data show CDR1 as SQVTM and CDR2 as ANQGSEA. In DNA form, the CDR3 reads TGCAGCGTTGCGTGGGGACTGCATAGCCAAGAGACCCAGTACTTC. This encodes CSVAWGLHSQETQYF.